This is a list of T cell receptor beta chains from one sample in a study of technical replicates of blood from a handful of donors. Clones were sequenced by immunoSEQ multiplex PCR, and TCRdb holds only the in-frame ones, with some missing. There are roughly 100,000 clones in the sample; 96% occur only once, and 0.36% lies in the top ten. Sequencing was carried out using T cells isolated from PBMCs. The receptors stem from a human donor in good health. CDR3s include the opening cysteine and the closing phenylalanine or tryptophan. The D gene is left open where the match is weak. Clone size appears in some rows only: once, few, many, or a class for an expanded clone.

abundance: -; d_gene: -; v_gene: TRBV27; j_gene: TRBJ1-1; CDR3nt: TGTGCCAGCAGTTTATCAACGGGGACTGAAGCTTTCTTT; CDR3aa: CASSLSTGTEAFF
abundance: -; d_gene: TRBD1; v_gene: TRBV10-3; j_gene: TRBJ1-1; CDR3nt: TGTGCCATAGGAACGGACAGGGGGAACACTGAAGCTTTCTTT; CDR3aa: CAIGTDRGNTEAFF
abundance: -; d_gene: TRBD2; v_gene: TRBV6-1; j_gene: TRBJ2-2; CDR3nt: TGTGCCAGCAATTCAGCGGGAAACACCGGGGAGCTGTTTTTT; CDR3aa: CASNSAGNTGELFF
abundance: -; d_gene: TRBD1; v_gene: TRBV6-1; j_gene: TRBJ1-1; CDR3nt: TGTGCCAGCAGAGCCGGGACAGGGGTTTCTGAAGCTTTCTTT; CDR3aa: CASRAGTGVSEAFF
abundance: -; d_gene: -; v_gene: TRBV19; j_gene: TRBJ1-3; CDR3nt: TGTGCCAGTCGTGCGTCTCAGCAGGAACGCGGAAACACCATATATTTT; CDR3aa: CASRASQQERGNTIYF
abundance: -; d_gene: TRBD1; v_gene: TRBV7-7; j_gene: TRBJ2-1; CDR3nt: TGTGCTAGCAGCCGGACAGGGGACTCCTACAATGAGCAGTTCTTC; CDR3aa: CASSRTGDSYNEQFF
abundance: -; d_gene: -; v_gene: TRBV2; j_gene: TRBJ2-7; CDR3nt: TGTGCCAGCAAACCAAGTGGGAGGTTTGGCGAGCAGTACTTC; CDR3aa: CASKPSGRFGEQYF
abundance: -; d_gene: TRBD1; v_gene: TRBV11-2; j_gene: TRBJ1-1; CDR3nt: TGTGCCAGCAGCCATCCGGACAGGCGGAACACTGAAGCTTTCTTT; CDR3aa: CASSHPDRRNTEAFF
abundance: once; d_gene: TRBD2; v_gene: TRBV9; j_gene: TRBJ2-1; CDR3nt: TGTGCCAGCAGCGTAGTCGGACTAGACAATGAGCAGTTCTTC; CDR3aa: CASSVVGLDNEQFF
abundance: -; d_gene: TRBD2; v_gene: TRBV2; j_gene: TRBJ2-7; CDR3nt: TGTGCCAGCACTGAACTAGCGGGAGGGGCCACCTACGAGCAGTACTTC; CDR3aa: CASTELAGGATYEQYF
abundance: -; d_gene: -; v_gene: TRBV4-1; j_gene: TRBJ2-6; CDR3nt: TGCGCCAGCAGCCAAGAAGCTGACAACGTCCTGACTTTC; CDR3aa: CASSQEADNVLTF
abundance: -; d_gene: TRBD2; v_gene: TRBV4-3; j_gene: TRBJ2-7; CDR3nt: TGCGCCAGCAGCCATAACCTACTAGCGCTCGAGCAGTACTTC; CDR3aa: CASSHNLLALEQYF
abundance: -; d_gene: -; v_gene: TRBV13; j_gene: TRBJ2-7; CDR3nt: TGTGCCAGCAGCCCCCCCGGGGGCGAGCAGTACTTC; CDR3aa: CASSPPGGEQYF
abundance: -; d_gene: TRBD2; v_gene: TRBV11-2; j_gene: TRBJ2-3; CDR3nt: TGTGCCAGCAGCTTAGGTGCGGGAGGGAGCACAGATACGCAGTATTTT; CDR3aa: CASSLGAGGSTDTQYF
abundance: -; d_gene: -; v_gene: TRBV30; j_gene: TRBJ1-5; CDR3nt: TGTGCCTGGAGTGTCCTAGACAGTAATCAGCCCCAGCATTTT; CDR3aa: CAWSVLDSNQPQHF
abundance: once; d_gene: -; v_gene: TRBV9; j_gene: TRBJ1-2; CDR3nt: TGTGCCAGCAGCGTAGGGGGACTTAACTATGGCTACACCTTC; CDR3aa: CASSVGGLNYGYTF
abundance: -; d_gene: -; v_gene: TRBV6-1; j_gene: TRBJ1-1; CDR3nt: TGTGCCAGCAGGCAGGGTCAGAGTACTGAAGCTTTCTTT; CDR3aa: CASRQGQSTEAFF
abundance: few; d_gene: -; v_gene: TRBV6-1; j_gene: TRBJ2-1; CDR3nt: TGTGCCAGCAGATCCAGGTCCTACAATGAGCAGTTCTTC; CDR3aa: CASRSRSYNEQFF
abundance: -; d_gene: TRBD1; v_gene: TRBV2; j_gene: TRBJ1-5; CDR3nt: TGTGCCACCTCCGACTCAACCGGGACAGGATTCGGTCAGCCCCAGCATTTT; CDR3aa: CATSDSTGTGFGQPQHF
abundance: -; d_gene: -; v_gene: TRBV5-1; j_gene: TRBJ2-1; CDR3nt: TGCGCCAGCAGCTTAAAGGACCCCCTAGCGTTGGGACGTGAGCAGTTCTTC; CDR3aa: CASSLKDPLALGREQFF
abundance: -; d_gene: -; v_gene: TRBV28; j_gene: TRBJ2-7; CDR3nt: TGTGCCAGCAGTTTGCACACCTACGAGCAGTACTTC; CDR3aa: CASSLHTYEQYF
abundance: -; d_gene: -; v_gene: TRBV5-1; j_gene: TRBJ2-2; CDR3nt: TGCGCCAGCAGCAGGGAGTATGGGGTAGCCGGGGAGCTGTTTTTT; CDR3aa: CASSREYGVAGELFF
abundance: -; d_gene: -; v_gene: TRBV5-4; j_gene: TRBJ1-4; CDR3nt: TGTGCCAGCAGCTTGGACGGTGCAACTAATGAAAAACTGTTTTTT; CDR3aa: CASSLDGATNEKLFF
abundance: -; d_gene: TRBD1; v_gene: TRBV2; j_gene: TRBJ1-1; CDR3nt: TGTGCCAGCAGTGAGACAGGGGAAGCCGTTGAAGCTTTCTTT; CDR3aa: CASSETGEAVEAFF
abundance: -; d_gene: -; v_gene: TRBV7-9; j_gene: TRBJ1-4; CDR3nt: TGTGCCAGCAGCTTAGAACTCAGAGGTGAAAAACTGTTTTTT; CDR3aa: CASSLELRGEKLFF
abundance: -; d_gene: TRBD2; v_gene: TRBV18; j_gene: TRBJ2-1; CDR3nt: TGTGCCAGCTCACCTAGCGGGGGCCATGAGCAGTTCTTC; CDR3aa: CASSPSGGHEQFF
abundance: -; d_gene: -; v_gene: TRBV9; j_gene: TRBJ2-1; CDR3nt: TGTGCCAGCAGCGTAGGTGGCAGTAACAATGAGCAGTTCTTC; CDR3aa: CASSVGGSNNEQFF
abundance: -; d_gene: -; v_gene: TRBV19; j_gene: TRBJ1-1; CDR3nt: TGTGCCAGTAGAGGCAGGGCCGCTGAAGCTTTCTTT; CDR3aa: CASRGRAAEAFF
abundance: -; d_gene: -; v_gene: TRBV19; j_gene: TRBJ2-1; CDR3nt: TGTGCCAGTAGTATTTCCGCCGACAGCCACAATGAGCAGTTCTTC; CDR3aa: CASSISADSHNEQFF
abundance: -; d_gene: TRBD2; v_gene: TRBV6-4; j_gene: TRBJ2-1; CDR3nt: TGTGCCAGCAGTGATACCGGGACTAGCGGAAAGCAGTTCTTC; CDR3aa: CASSDTGTSGKQFF
abundance: once; d_gene: TRBD1; v_gene: TRBV5-1; j_gene: TRBJ2-1; CDR3nt: TGCGCCAGCAGGTCCCACAGGGGTAAGTCCTACAATGAGCAGTTCTTC; CDR3aa: CASRSHRGKSYNEQFF
abundance: -; d_gene: -; v_gene: TRBV6-5; j_gene: TRBJ2-1; CDR3nt: TGTGCCAGCAGTTCCTACAATCGGGGGAATGAGCAGTTCTTC; CDR3aa: CASSSYNRGNEQFF
abundance: -; d_gene: -; v_gene: TRBV7-7; j_gene: TRBJ2-3; CDR3nt: TGTGCTAGCAGCTTAAAGCGGACAGATACGCAGTATTTT; CDR3aa: CASSLKRTDTQYF
abundance: -; d_gene: -; v_gene: TRBV4-3; j_gene: TRBJ1-5; CDR3nt: TGCGCCAGCAGCCAAGCTCGGGCAGGGTTCCAGCCCCAGCATTTT; CDR3aa: CASSQARAGFQPQHF
abundance: -; d_gene: TRBD2; v_gene: TRBV7-2; j_gene: TRBJ2-3; CDR3nt: TGTGCCAGCAGCTGGACTAGCGGGACAGATACGCAGTATTTT; CDR3aa: CASSWTSGTDTQYF
abundance: -; d_gene: TRBD1; v_gene: TRBV2; j_gene: TRBJ2-7; CDR3nt: TGTGCCAGCAGTACCAGATCGGGACAGGGTTTGGGAGAGCAGTACTTC; CDR3aa: CASSTRSGQGLGEQYF
abundance: -; d_gene: TRBD1; v_gene: TRBV2; j_gene: TRBJ1-2; CDR3nt: TGTGCCTTCGCCGGACAGGGCTCACGGTATGGCTACACCTTC; CDR3aa: CAFAGQGSRYGYTF
abundance: -; d_gene: -; v_gene: TRBV6-5; j_gene: TRBJ2-6; CDR3nt: TGTGCCAGCAGTTACTTAGCTGGGGCCAACGTCCTGACTTTC; CDR3aa: CASSYLAGANVLTF
abundance: -; d_gene: TRBD1; v_gene: TRBV11-1; j_gene: TRBJ2-1; CDR3nt: TGTGCCAGCAGCCCGGGACAGGGGTTCTACAATGAGCAGTTCTTC; CDR3aa: CASSPGQGFYNEQFF
abundance: -; d_gene: TRBD2; v_gene: TRBV9; j_gene: TRBJ2-1; CDR3nt: TGTGCCAGCAGCGTAGGGGGACTAGGGGACAATGAGCAGTTCTTC; CDR3aa: CASSVGGLGDNEQFF
abundance: -; d_gene: -; v_gene: TRBV2; j_gene: TRBJ2-2; CDR3nt: TGTGCCAGCAGGGCGGATTCCACCGGGGAGCTGTTTTTT; CDR3aa: CASRADSTGELFF